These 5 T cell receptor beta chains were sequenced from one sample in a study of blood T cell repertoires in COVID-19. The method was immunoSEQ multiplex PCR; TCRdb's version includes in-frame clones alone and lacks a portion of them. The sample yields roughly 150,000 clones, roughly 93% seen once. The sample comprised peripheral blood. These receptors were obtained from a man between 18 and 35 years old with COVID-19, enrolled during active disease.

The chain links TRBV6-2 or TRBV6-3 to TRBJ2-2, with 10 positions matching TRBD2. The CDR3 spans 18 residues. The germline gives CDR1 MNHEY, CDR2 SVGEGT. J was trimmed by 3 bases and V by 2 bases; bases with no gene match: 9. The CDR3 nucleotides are TGTGCCAGCAGTTACGGGCTAGCGGGAGCTTGGGACACCGGGGAGCTGTTTTTT. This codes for CASSYGLAGAWDTGELFF.

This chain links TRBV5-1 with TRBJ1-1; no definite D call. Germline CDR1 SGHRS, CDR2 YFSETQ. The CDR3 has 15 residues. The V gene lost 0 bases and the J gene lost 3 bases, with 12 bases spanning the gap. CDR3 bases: TGCGCCAGCAGCTTGGAATCGACGCGGGACACTGAAGCTTTCTTT. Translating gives CASSLESTRDTEAFF.

CDR3 sequence reads: CASSDLSSSYNEQFF. The CDR3 nucleotides read TGCGCCAGCAGTGATCTCTCTAGCTCCTACAATGAGCAGTTCTTC. The genes are TRBV10-1 and TRBJ2-1, with D uncertain. Germline V gene sequence: CDR1 WNHNN, CDR2 SYGVQD (reference sequence). CDR3 length equals 15 residues. V gave up 3 bases and J gave up 0 bases, with 9 bases separating them.

The CDR3 DNA reads as TGTGCCAGCAGCTTGCCCGAGGACAGCGATGAGCAGTTCTTC. It specifies CASSLPEDSDEQFF. This rearrangement joins TRBV5-8 to TRBJ2-1, with TRBD1 as a possible D gene (6 bases). Trimming pared 1 base from V and 8 bases from J, leaving 13 bases between. CDR1 is SGHTS and CDR2 is YDEGEE in the germline V gene. This CDR3 contains 14 residues.

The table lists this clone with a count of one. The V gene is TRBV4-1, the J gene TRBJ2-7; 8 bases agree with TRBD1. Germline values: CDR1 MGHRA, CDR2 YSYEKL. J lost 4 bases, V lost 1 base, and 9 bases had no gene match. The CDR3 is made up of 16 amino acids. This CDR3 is CASSQAFQGAFYEQYF. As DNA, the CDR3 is TGCGCCAGCAGCCAAGCTTTTCAGGGGGCGTTTTACGAGCAGTACTTC.